These 28 T cell receptor beta chains share one sample of origin, sequenced in a study of blood T cell repertoires in COVID-19. Data came from immunoSEQ multiplex PCR; TCRdb stores just in-frame clones and leaves some out. The table lists more than 15,000 clones, roughly 78% of them singletons. Source material: peripheral blood. These receptor sequences come from a man aged 55 to 70 with active or convalescent COVID-19.

This chain joins TRBV10-3 and TRBJ1-6; TRBD1 is a possible D gene (6 bases). This CDR3 spans 15 amino acids. The ends were cut back, 3 bases at V and 10 bases at J, with 16 bases in the middle. Germline loops: CDR1 ENHRY, CDR2 SYGVKD. The chain's CDR3 is CAISETGHENSPLHF. DNA of the CDR3: TGTGCCATCAGTGAAACAGGGCACGAAAACTCACCCCTCCACTTT.

The rearrangement uses TRBV10-3 and TRBJ2-7; 9 bases fit TRBD1. Germline V gene sequence: CDR1 ENHRY, CDR2 SYGVKD. The trim removed 9 bases at V and 2 bases at J, leaving 8 bases unmatched. The CDR3 is 14 residues long. This CDR3 reads CAIMGQGGTYEQYF. Here the CDR3 DNA reads TGTGCCATAATGGGACAGGGAGGAACCTACGAGCAGTACTTC.

The chain combines TRBV27 with TRBJ2-3; tentative D call: TRBD2 (6 bases). The CDR3 totals 16 residues. The germline V gene has CDR1 MNHEY and CDR2 SMNVEV (reference sequence). V was trimmed by 6 bases and J by 4 bases, leaving 20 bases between them. The CDR3 DNA sequence: TGTGCCAGCAGACTTTACTCCGGGACTCTTGCAGATACGCAGTATTTT. Translation: CASRLYSGTLADTQYF.

V and J are TRBV11-3 and TRBJ2-1; D unresolved. V was shortened by 4 bases and J by 7 bases, with 8 bases between the two germline ends. In germline, CDR1 is SGHNT, CDR2 YENEEA. The CDR3 spans 12 residues. CDR3 protein: CASSSQDNEQFF. CDR3 bases: TGTGCCAGCAGCTCTCAGGATAATGAGCAGTTCTTC. Combining the CDR3 with reference TRBV11-3 and TRBJ2-1 gives the whole variable domain EAGVVQSPRYKIIEKKQPVAFWCNPISGHNTLYWYLQNLGQGPELLIRYENEEAVDDSQLPKDRFSAERLKGVDSTLKIQPAELGDSAVYLCASSSQDNEQFFGPGTRLTVL.

V is TRBV6-1 and J is TRBJ1-5; maybe TRBD1 (6 bases). The germline gives CDR1 MNHNS, CDR2 SASEGT. The CDR3 has 14 residues. The V end was cut by 3 bases, the J end by 2 bases, with 8 bases between. CDR3 sequence: CASSEDRGNQPQHF. CDR3 bases: TGTGCCAGCAGTGAGGACAGAGGCAATCAGCCCCAGCATTTT.

The V call is TRBV2, the J call TRBJ1-5; D is possibly TRBD1 (5 bases). In germline, CDR1 is SNHLY, CDR2 FYNNEI. Trimming cost V 7 bases and J 3 bases, with 13 bases left between them. The CDR3 is 14 amino acids. The CDR3 is CASNPTDSNQPQHF. As DNA, the CDR3 is TGTGCCAGCAACCCGACAGACTCCAATCAGCCCCAGCATTTT.

The CDR3 bases are TGTGCCAGCAGCCCACGGCGACAGGGAAATGGCTACACCTTC. Translation gives CASSPRRQGNGYTF. V usage is TRBV2 and J usage is TRBJ1-2; the match to TRBD1 covers 7 bases. Per the germline V gene, CDR1 is SNHLY and CDR2 is FYNNEI. The CDR3 extends over 14 amino acids. The J segment lost 6 bases and the V segment lost 6 bases, leaving 10 bases of the junction unmatched.

The chain employs TRBV6-6 and TRBJ2-5; the match to TRBD2 covers 8 bases. After removal of 2 bases from V and 5 bases from J, the junction contained 4 bases not matched to a gene. The CDR3 contains 14 residues. CDR1 MNHNY and CDR2 SVGAGI come from the germline V gene (reference sequence). This CDR3 is CASSYVSGMETQYF. The CDR3 DNA is TGTGCCAGCAGTTACGTTAGCGGGATGGAGACCCAGTACTTC.

The chain carries TRBV19 and TRBJ2-7; tentatively, D is TRBD1 (5 bases). The V gene's germline CDR1 is LNHDA and CDR2 SQIVND (reference sequence). This CDR3 has 15 amino acids. V gave up 8 bases and J gave up 0 bases, with 17 bases separating them. The CDR3 is CASRRVGASSYEQYF. The CDR3 coding sequence is TGTGCCAGTCGGCGAGTAGGGGCGTCCTCCTACGAGCAGTACTTC. Full variable domain (rest looked up from reference TRBV19 and TRBJ2-7): DGGITQSPKYLFRKEGQNVTLSCEQNLNHDAMYWYRQDPGQGLRLIYYSQIVNDFQKGDIAEGYSVSREKKESFPLTVTSAQKNPTAFYLCASRRVGASSYEQYFGPGTRLTVT.

This clone was seen more than once but under ten times. The J gene is TRBJ2-5, the V gene TRBV10-1, with 7 bases fitting TRBD1. The germline gives CDR1 WNHNN, CDR2 SYGVQD (reference sequence). The CDR3 totals 15 residues. V trimming: 4 bases; J trimming: 1 base; junction bases outside the gene matches: 6. CDR3 nucleotides: TGCGCCAGCAGTGGGGGACAGATTATCCAAGAGACCCAGTACTTC. Translating gives CASSGGQIIQETQYF.

This clone was observed a handful of times. The chain has TRBV18 and TRBJ1-2; D remains unclear. V lost 3 bases to trimming and J lost 4 bases, with 12 bases between them. The CDR3 has 14 amino acids. Germline values: CDR1 KGHSH, CDR2 LQKENI. As DNA, the CDR3 is TGTGCCAGCTCACCGGGCCGAGAGCCCTATGGCTACACCTTC. Translation gives CASSPGREPYGYTF. Full variable domain (rest looked up from reference TRBV18 and TRBJ1-2): NAGVMQNPRHLVRRRGQEARLRCSPMKGHSHVYWYRQLPEEGLKFMVYLQKENIIDESGMPKERFSAEFPKEGPSILRIQQVVRGDSAAYFCASSPGREPYGYTFGSGTRLTVV.

This clone was counted only a few times. The chain is built from TRBV18 and TRBJ1-1, with 11 bases fitting TRBD1. The J segment lost 6 bases and the V segment lost 0 bases, leaving 12 bases of the junction unmatched. Germline V gene data show CDR1 as KGHSH and CDR2 as LQKENI. The CDR3 has 18 residues. In DNA form, the CDR3 reads TGTGCCAGCTCACCACCGCTCGGACAGGGGGCTGAGGTCTCTGAAGCTTTCTTT. This translates into CASSPPLGQGAEVSEAFF.

This chain links TRBV24-1 with TRBJ1-5; no reliable D call. Trimming removed 4 bases from V and 3 bases from J, with 6 bases in between. Looked up from germline, CDR1 is KGHDR and CDR2 is SFDVKD. This CDR3 region has 13 residues. The CDR3 region has the DNA TGTGCCACCAGTGAAGGAGACAATCAGCCCCAGCATTTT. This encodes CATSEGDNQPQHF.

The chain links TRBV14 to TRBJ1-1; D is undetermined. V lost 4 bases and J lost 0, with 18 bases in between. CDR3 size: 17 residues. CDR1 is SGHDN and CDR2 is FVKESK in the germline V gene. The chain's CDR3 is CASSPRKNSAMNTEAFF. The CDR3 DNA is TGTGCCAGCAGCCCAAGAAAAAATTCCGCGATGAACACTGAAGCTTTCTTT.

This clone was seen a single time. The V call is TRBV6-1, the J call TRBJ2-7; D perhaps matches TRBD2 (6 bases). The CDR3 is made up of 14 amino acids. V was trimmed by 2 bases and J by 6 bases, leaving 14 bases between them. Germline CDR1 and CDR2: MNHNS and SASEGT. As DNA, the CDR3 is TGTGCCAGCAGTGAAAGGTGGCTCGGGGGCGAGCAGTACTTC. This encodes CASSERWLGGEQYF.

This clone was counted between two and nine times. The chain has TRBV7-3 and TRBJ2-7, with D tentatively TRBD2 (5 bases). This CDR3 comprises 13 residues. V gave up 1 base and J gave up 6 bases, with 10 bases separating them. CDR1 is SGHTA and CDR2 is FQGTGA in the germline V gene. CDR3 nucleotide sequence: TGTGCCAGCAGCTTAAACGAGGGTCTCGAGCAGTACTTC. The encoded protein is CASSLNEGLEQYF.

The CDR3 nucleotides are TGTGCCAGTAGTAATGTAGGAGGGCTTTCCCATGGCTACACCTTC. Protein: CASSNVGGLSHGYTF. V usage is TRBV19 and J usage is TRBJ1-2, with unresolved D. Trimming stripped 4 bases from V and 6 bases from J, with 18 bases between. CDR3 size: 15 residues. CDR1 is LNHDA, CDR2 SQIVND, per germline (reference sequence). Complete variable domain (other parts from reference TRBV19 and TRBJ1-2): DGGITQSPKYLFRKEGQNVTLSCEQNLNHDAMYWYRQDPGQGLRLIYYSQIVNDFQKGDIAEGYSVSREKKESFPLTVTSAQKNPTAFYLCASSNVGGLSHGYTFGSGTRLTVV.

J is TRBJ1-1 and V is TRBV4-1, with 7 bases that match TRBD1. Germline lookup yields CDR1 MGHRA and CDR2 YSYEKL. Germline trimming cut 2 bases from V and 7 bases from J; bases unmatched to any gene: 10. The CDR3 has 15 residues. The CDR3: CASSQRDREQGEAFF. The CDR3 coding sequence is TGCGCCAGCAGCCAACGAGACAGGGAACAAGGTGAAGCTTTCTTT.

This clone was counted between two and nine times. J is TRBJ2-1 and V is TRBV5-5; D is perhaps TRBD1 (5 bases). CDR1 is SGHKS and CDR2 is YYEKEE in the germline V gene (reference sequence). The CDR3 has 15 amino acids. The V end was cut by 0 bases, the J end by 3 bases, with 10 bases between. The CDR3, as DNA: TGTGCCAGCAGCTTGGGACAGATCTACTACAATGAGCAGTTCTTC. This codes for CASSLGQIYYNEQFF.

The V call is TRBV2, the J call TRBJ1-6; D is possibly TRBD1 (6 bases). Germline CDR1 reads SNHLY; CDR2 reads FYNNEI. The CDR3 is made up of 15 amino acids. Trimming removed 5 bases at V and 6 bases at J, with 14 bases between. The CDR3 spells CASSLEQGPNSPLHF. The CDR3 nucleotides read TGTGCCAGCAGTCTCGAACAGGGCCCTAATTCACCCCTCCACTTT.

This clone has only one observation. The chain recombines TRBV14 with TRBJ1-1, with D hard to call. Trimming pared 4 bases from V and 2 bases from J, leaving 11 bases between. Germline CDR1 SGHDN, CDR2 FVKESK. CDR3 size: 14 residues. Here the CDR3 reads CASSRGSTNTEAFF. Here the CDR3 DNA reads TGTGCCAGCAGCCGCGGGTCGACTAACACTGAAGCTTTCTTT.

The rearrangement links TRBV10-3 to TRBJ1-2; 7 bases match TRBD1. In germline, CDR1 is ENHRY, CDR2 SYGVKD. The CDR3 length is 12 residues. V shed 6 bases and J 4 bases; nucleotides not matched to a gene: 2. CDR3 nucleotides: TGTGCCATCAGGGGACAGACCTATGGCTACACCTTC. As protein: CAIRGQTYGYTF.

This chain links TRBV28 with TRBJ2-5; D is ambiguous. This CDR3 is 14 amino acids long. Germline V gene sequence: CDR1 MDHEN, CDR2 SYDVKM. Trimming cost V 6 bases and J 1 base, with 12 bases left between them. The CDR3 bases are TGTGCCAGCAGCCCGACTTGGCTCCAAGAGACCCAGTACTTC. This translates into CASSPTWLQETQYF.

The chain couples TRBV28 to TRBJ1-5, with no clear D. CDR1 is MDHEN and CDR2 is SYDVKM in the germline V gene. Deletions cut 6 bases from V and 6 bases from J, with 15 bases between. The CDR3 covers 14 residues. CDR3 protein: CASRDYEVAQPQHF. DNA of the CDR3: TGTGCCAGCAGGGACTACGAGGTCGCTCAGCCCCAGCATTTT.

The sample holds a few counts of this clone. The V call is TRBV6-5, the J call TRBJ1-5, with TRBD1 identical over 11 bases. The germline CDR1 and CDR2 sequences are MNHEY and SVGAGI. After removal of 4 bases from V and 5 bases from J, the junction contained 7 bases not matched to a gene. This CDR3 contains 16 residues. The chain's CDR3 is CASSLRTGGAYQPQHF. CDR3 bases: TGTGCCAGCAGTTTACGGACAGGGGGCGCCTATCAGCCCCAGCATTTT.

Only one count was recorded for this clone. The chain is built from TRBV11-2 and TRBJ2-3, with 12 bases that match TRBD2. Germline trimming cut 5 bases from V and 4 bases from J; bases unmatched to any gene: 1. The germline gives CDR1 SGHAT, CDR2 FQNNGV. The length of the CDR3 is 14 residues. The CDR3 reads CASSPSGRADTQYF. DNA for the CDR3: TGTGCCAGCAGCCCTAGCGGGAGGGCAGATACGCAGTATTTT. The full variable domain, rest sourced from reference TRBV11-2 and TRBJ2-3, is EAGVAQSPRYKIIEKRQSVAFWCNPISGHATLYWYQQILGQGPKLLIQFQNNGVVDDSQLPKDRFSAERLKGVDSTLKIQPAKLEDSAVYLCASSPSGRADTQYFGPGTRLTVL.

V is TRBV6-5 and J is TRBJ1-3; D perhaps matches TRBD1 (6 bases). The CDR3 runs 16 residues. V was cut by 0 bases and J by 0 bases, with 9 bases left in between. Germline V gene data show CDR1 as MNHEY and CDR2 as SVGAGI. The DNA of the CDR3 is TGTGCCAGCAGTTACTCCGGGGGGCACTCTGGAAACACCATATATTTT. Translating gives CASSYSGGHSGNTIYF.

This chain uses TRBV28 with TRBJ2-1, with 11 nucleotides matching TRBD2. The junction had 4 bases not matched to a gene; V was cut back by 5 bases and J by 4 bases. The germline V gene encodes CDR1 MDHEN and CDR2 SYDVKM. This CDR3 is built from 15 residues. As DNA, the CDR3 is TGTGCCAGCAGTACGTGGACTAGCGGGTACAATGAGCAGTTCTTC. Protein: CASSTWTSGYNEQFF.